These T cell receptor beta chains were read from a single sample in a study of blood T cell repertoires in COVID-19. The method was immunoSEQ multiplex PCR; TCRdb's version includes in-frame clones alone and lacks a portion of them. The table lists approximately 75,000 clones, approximately 83% of them singletons. The sequenced sample was peripheral blood. These receptors originate from a man in his thirties or forties with COVID-19, enrolled during active disease. Both conserved end residues are part of each CDR3. The D gene is left open where the match is weak. Clone size appears in some rows only: once, few, many, or a class for an expanded clone.

j_call,clone_size,v_call,d_call,cdr3_nt,cdr3_aa
TRBJ2-7,NA,TRBV7-2,NA,TGTGCCAGCAGCTCCGACACTGGCTCCTACGAGCAGTACTTC,CASSSDTGSYEQYF
TRBJ1-1,NA,TRBV5-1,NA,TGCGCCAGCAGCTCGAACGGAGGTGAAGCTTTCTTT,CASSSNGGEAFF
TRBJ1-5,NA,TRBV27,NA,TGTGCCAGCAGTTTATCCTCTGAGGGACACTTCAATCAGCCCCAGCATTTT,CASSLSSEGHFNQPQHF
TRBJ2-7,NA,TRBV2,NA,TGTGCCAGCAGTGACCCCCTAAGGACACTCGGCTACGAGCAGTACTTC,CASSDPLRTLGYEQYF
TRBJ1-2,NA,TRBV28,NA,TGTGCCAGCAGTTTAATAGCAGTCCAAACGGGGGGCTACACCTTC,CASSLIAVQTGGYTF
TRBJ2-7,NA,TRBV9,NA,TGTGCCAGCAGCGTATACAGGGACCCCTACGAGCAGTACTTC,CASSVYRDPYEQYF
TRBJ2-1,NA,TRBV19,TRBD2,TGTGCCAGTAGTATACTAGCGGGGATTAATGAGCAGTTCTTC,CASSILAGINEQFF
TRBJ2-7,once,TRBV28,NA,TGTGCCAGCAGCCATATTGACAGACCCTACGAGCAGTACTTC,CASSHIDRPYEQYF
TRBJ1-1,NA,TRBV4-1,NA,TGCGCCAGCAGCCAGGGAGAGAGCACTGAAGCTTTCTTT,CASSQGESTEAFF
TRBJ1-1,NA,TRBV5-4,TRBD1,TGTGCCAGCAGCCCACAGACAGGGAGGAACACTGAAGCTTTCTTT,CASSPQTGRNTEAFF
TRBJ1-5,NA,TRBV11-2,TRBD1,TGTGCCAGCAGCCCCCGGGGACAGCCCAATCAGCCCCAGCATTTT,CASSPRGQPNQPQHF
TRBJ2-3,NA,TRBV7-2,NA,TGTGCCAGCAGCTGGGGGACGGGGGGCACAGATACGCAGTATTTT,CASSWGTGGTDTQYF
TRBJ1-3,few,TRBV9,NA,TGTGCCAGCAGCGTAGAGGGAGCATCTGGAAACACCATATATTTT,CASSVEGASGNTIYF
TRBJ1-1,NA,TRBV27,NA,TGTGCCAGCAGTTTCCAAATGAACACTGAAGCTTTCTTT,CASSFQMNTEAFF
TRBJ2-1,NA,TRBV27,TRBD2,TGTGCCAGCAAGGTTACCGGGACTAGCGGGTACAATGAGCAGTTCTTC,CASKVTGTSGYNEQFF
TRBJ1-3,NA,TRBV7-6,NA,TGTGCCAGCAGCTTAGAGGGATGGTCTAGGGAGAACACCATATATTTT,CASSLEGWSRENTIYF
TRBJ1-1,NA,TRBV5-4,NA,TGTGCCAGCAGCTTTCGTCCGAACACTGAAGCTTTCTTT,CASSFRPNTEAFF
TRBJ1-5,once,TRBV30,NA,TGTGCCTGGAGTGTACCGGTGTTCAATCAGCCCCAGCATTTT,CAWSVPVFNQPQHF
TRBJ1-2,NA,TRBV6-1,TRBD1,TGTGCCAGCAGTGAAGCGGGAACAGGGGCTGGCTACACCTTC,CASSEAGTGAGYTF
TRBJ2-5,NA,TRBV27,NA,TGTGCCAGCAGTCCCCGAGAGACCCAGTACTTC,CASSPRETQYF
TRBJ1-2,NA,TRBV28,TRBD1,TGTGCCAGCAGTTCCCCCGACAGGGTAGGTGGCTACACCTTC,CASSSPDRVGGYTF
TRBJ1-2,few,TRBV7-3,TRBD1,TGTGCCAGCAGCGGATCAGGGGGAGATGGCTACACCTTC,CASSGSGGDGYTF
TRBJ2-4,NA,TRBV7-2,TRBD1,TGTGCCAGCAGCCCCGGACAGGTTCAGTACTTC,CASSPGQVQYF
TRBJ1-6,NA,TRBV11-2,TRBD1,TGTGCCAGCAGCTTAGAAGGGACAGGGATGTCACCCCTCCACTTT,CASSLEGTGMSPLHF
TRBJ2-1,NA,TRBV7-9,TRBD2,TGTGCCAGCAGCCCGCGGGAGGGTGAGCAGTTCTTC,CASSPREGEQFF
TRBJ2-3,NA,TRBV18,NA,TGTGCCAGCTCACCGCGAACAGATACGCAGTATTTT,CASSPRTDTQYF
TRBJ2-4,NA,TRBV15,NA,TGTGCCACCAGCAGAGATGGAGGGAGAGCCGGGACCAATTTAAACATTCAGTACTTC,CATSRDGGRAGTNLNIQYF
TRBJ2-7,NA,TRBV10-3,TRBD2,TGTGCCATCAGTGAGTCGGATAGCGGGATTGTCGAGCAGTACTTC,CAISESDSGIVEQYF
TRBJ2-7,few,TRBV2,NA,TGTGCCAGCAGTCCGCAGGAGGTACGGGAGCAGTACTTC,CASSPQEVREQYF
TRBJ2-7,NA,TRBV12-3/TRBV12-4,NA,TGTGCCAGCAGTTTCCTCTACGAGCAGTACTTC,CASSFLYEQYF
TRBJ1-4,NA,TRBV5-1,NA,TGCGCCAGCAGCACGGGGGCAACTAATGAAAAACTGTTTTTT,CASSTGATNEKLFF
TRBJ2-1,NA,TRBV27,TRBD1,TGTGCCAGCACTTATATAGGACAGGGCTCCTACAATGAGCAGTTCTTC,CASTYIGQGSYNEQFF
TRBJ1-3,NA,TRBV2,NA,TGTGCCAGCAGTGACAGACAGAGCTCTGGAAACACCATATATTTT,CASSDRQSSGNTIYF
TRBJ2-7,NA,TRBV28,TRBD1,TGTGCCAGCAGTGGGGACAGGGGCGACAACTACCACTACGAGCAGTACTTC,CASSGDRGDNYHYEQYF
TRBJ1-2,NA,TRBV2,NA,TGTGCCAGCAGTGAACAGGCAGGGCTCTTGGGCTACACCTTC,CASSEQAGLLGYTF
TRBJ2-3,NA,TRBV5-8,NA,TGTGCCAGCAGTCTGGGGCCCAACACAGATACGCAGTATTTT,CASSLGPNTDTQYF
TRBJ1-1,NA,TRBV7-9,NA,TGTGCCAGCAGCACAGATATGAACACTGAAGCTTTCTTT,CASSTDMNTEAFF
TRBJ1-2,NA,TRBV7-9,NA,TGTGCCAGCAGCTTAGCTGCGGTACCTACTAACTATGGCTACACCTTC,CASSLAAVPTNYGYTF
TRBJ2-1,NA,TRBV4-3,NA,TGCGCCAGCAGCGGCGGCCGGGTGCGGTCCGCAGAGCAGTTCTTC,CASSGGRVRSAEQFF
TRBJ1-1,once,TRBV6-6,TRBD1,TGTGCCAGCAGTCGACAGGGGGCGACTGAAGCTTTCTTT,CASSRQGATEAFF
TRBJ2-1,NA,TRBV19,NA,TGTGCCAGTAGTAACGACAGCCTGCAGTTCTTC,CASSNDSLQFF
TRBJ2-7,NA,TRBV19,NA,TGTGCCAGTAGTACCAAAAGCGGGCCCTCCTACGAGCAGTACTTC,CASSTKSGPSYEQYF
TRBJ2-5,NA,TRBV5-4,NA,TGTGCCAGCAGCTTGGGGCAGGGGTACCAAGAGACCCAGTACTTC,CASSLGQGYQETQYF
TRBJ1-5,NA,TRBV9,TRBD1,TGTGCCAGCAGCGCCACAGGGGGCCCGACTCAGCCCCAGCATTTT,CASSATGGPTQPQHF
TRBJ2-7,NA,TRBV28,TRBD2,TGTGCCAGCAGGGTAGCGGGAGAAATCTACGAGCAGTACTTC,CASRVAGEIYEQYF
TRBJ2-2,NA,TRBV3-1/TRBV3-2,TRBD2,TGTGCCAGCAGCCGGGGGACTAGCGGGAGTACCGGGGAGCTGTTTTTT,CASSRGTSGSTGELFF
TRBJ2-5,NA,TRBV6-2/TRBV6-3,TRBD2,TGTGCCAGCAGTGCGACTAGCGCGGGGGAGACCCAGTACTTC,CASSATSAGETQYF
TRBJ1-3,once,TRBV7-2,NA,TGTGCCAGCAGCTTAGATGGGCCCCCGAGCACCATATATTTT,CASSLDGPPSTIYF
TRBJ1-6,few,TRBV14,NA,TGTGCCAGCAGCCAAATTTCAGGGATTATCGGTTCACCCCTCCACTTT,CASSQISGIIGSPLHF
TRBJ2-7,NA,TRBV18,TRBD1,TGTGCCAGCTCACCCCGGACAGGGGCCGGCGTGTACGAGCAGTACTTC,CASSPRTGAGVYEQYF
TRBJ2-5,NA,TRBV7-2,NA,TGTGCCAGCAGCTTTCCCGGGACCCAGGGGCGGACCCAGTACTTC,CASSFPGTQGRTQYF
TRBJ2-1,NA,TRBV12-3/TRBV12-4,NA,TGTGCCAGCAGTCTAGCTAGAGAGCAGTTCTTC,CASSLAREQFF
TRBJ2-1,few,TRBV6-5,TRBD2,TGTGCCAGCAAGCGGCCTAGCGGATACAATGAGCAGTTCTTC,CASKRPSGYNEQFF
TRBJ1-5,NA,TRBV19,NA,TGTGCCAGTAGCCCGACAGTAAATCAGCCCCAGCATTTT,CASSPTVNQPQHF
TRBJ1-2,once,TRBV28,NA,TGTGCCAGCAGTGTTACCGGACAGAGCCGACGAAAGGGCTACACCTTC,CASSVTGQSRRKGYTF